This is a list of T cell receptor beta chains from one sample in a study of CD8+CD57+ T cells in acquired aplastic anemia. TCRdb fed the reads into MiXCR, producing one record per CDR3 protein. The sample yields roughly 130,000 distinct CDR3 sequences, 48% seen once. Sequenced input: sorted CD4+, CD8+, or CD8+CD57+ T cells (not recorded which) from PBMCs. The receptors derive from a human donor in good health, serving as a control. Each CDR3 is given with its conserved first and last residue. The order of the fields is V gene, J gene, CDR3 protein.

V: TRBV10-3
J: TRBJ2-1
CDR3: CAISEGRREQFF

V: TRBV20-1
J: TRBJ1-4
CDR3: CSARTVRYNEKLFF

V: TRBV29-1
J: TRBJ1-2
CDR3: CSVAGDGYTF

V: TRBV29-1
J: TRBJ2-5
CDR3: CSVEDLGGAIETQYF

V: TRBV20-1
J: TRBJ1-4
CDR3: CSARGATGLGEKLFF

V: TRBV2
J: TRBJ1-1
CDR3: CASGRRPGQHDPNTEAFF

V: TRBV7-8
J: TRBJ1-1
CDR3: CASSVGSGQPGRRTEAFF

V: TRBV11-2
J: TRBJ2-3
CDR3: CASSFRGTSGGAMDTQYF

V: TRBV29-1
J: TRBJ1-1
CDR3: CSVEDRGITEAFF

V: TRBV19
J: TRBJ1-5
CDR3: CASSREGASNQPQHF

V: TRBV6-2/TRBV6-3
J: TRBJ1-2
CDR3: CASSRTGNGYTF

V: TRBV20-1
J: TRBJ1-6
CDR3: CSARDSSGSPLHF

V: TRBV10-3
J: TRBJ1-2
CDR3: CAISEAGFYGYTF

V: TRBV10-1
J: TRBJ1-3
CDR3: CASSENTIYF

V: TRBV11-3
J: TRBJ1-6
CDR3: CASSLGGTGVHF

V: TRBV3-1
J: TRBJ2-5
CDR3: CASSQDGTGRRGETQYF

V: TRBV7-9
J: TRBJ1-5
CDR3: CASSLDHQPQHF

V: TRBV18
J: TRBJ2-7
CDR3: CASSPDREIYEQYF

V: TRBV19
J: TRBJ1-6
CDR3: CASREGNSPLHF

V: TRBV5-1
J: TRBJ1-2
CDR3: CASSPRTGRYGYTF

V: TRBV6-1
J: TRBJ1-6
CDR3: CASSRDRGKSPLHF

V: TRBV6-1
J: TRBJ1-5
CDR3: CASTFGRLNQPQHF

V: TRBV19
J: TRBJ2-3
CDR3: CASSTGPDTQYF

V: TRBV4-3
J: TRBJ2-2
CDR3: CASSQEATNTGELFF

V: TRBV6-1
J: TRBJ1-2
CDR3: CASTPDGGGAGYGYTF

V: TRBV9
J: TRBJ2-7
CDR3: CASSSWVTGAVYEQYF

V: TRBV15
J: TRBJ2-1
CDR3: CATSRGTSGGGFF

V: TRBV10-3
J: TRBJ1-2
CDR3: CAISGQNYGYTF

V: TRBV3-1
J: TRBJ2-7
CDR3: CASSQDHREITYEQYF

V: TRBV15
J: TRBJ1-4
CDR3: CATSRDRIRSEKLFF

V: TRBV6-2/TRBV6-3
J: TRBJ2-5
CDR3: CASSYSGLAGETQYF

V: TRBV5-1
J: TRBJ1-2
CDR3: CASSFSPFQGSYGYTF

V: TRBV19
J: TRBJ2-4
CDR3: CASSITGGLAKNIQYF

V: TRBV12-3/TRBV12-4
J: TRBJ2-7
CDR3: CASSLFLYEQYF

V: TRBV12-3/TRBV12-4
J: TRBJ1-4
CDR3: CASSLEILQGEKLFF

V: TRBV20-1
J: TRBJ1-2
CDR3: CSASDRELYGYTF

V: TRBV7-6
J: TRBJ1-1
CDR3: CASSLARTGGSTEAFF

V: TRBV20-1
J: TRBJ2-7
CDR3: CSAPPGTGGHEQYF

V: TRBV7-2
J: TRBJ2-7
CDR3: CASSLGRYF

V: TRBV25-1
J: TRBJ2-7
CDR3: CASSPNDGQGVDSYEQYF

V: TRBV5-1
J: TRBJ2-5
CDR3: CASSLVASGRTQYF

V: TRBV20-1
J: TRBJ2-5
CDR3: CSARVGTFGTQYF

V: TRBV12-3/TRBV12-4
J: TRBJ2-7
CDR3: CASSLRAGGTYEQYF

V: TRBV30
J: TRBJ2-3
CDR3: CAWITGRKLSGTQYF

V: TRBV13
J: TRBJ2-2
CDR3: CASSLVPRGGVSGELFF

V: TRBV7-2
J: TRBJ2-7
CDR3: CASSLTGRHEQYF

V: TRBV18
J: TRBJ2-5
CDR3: CASSPRQIQETQYF

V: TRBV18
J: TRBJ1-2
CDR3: CASSQGTGRDAYTF

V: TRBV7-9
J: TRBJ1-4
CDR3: CASSRDRGEKLFF

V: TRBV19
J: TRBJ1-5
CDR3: CASSMTGGERNQPQHF

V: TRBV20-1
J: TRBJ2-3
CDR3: CSASTGAESTDTQYF

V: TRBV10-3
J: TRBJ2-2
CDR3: CAISEGQDYTGELFF

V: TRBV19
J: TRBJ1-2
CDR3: CASSITTGGGYTF

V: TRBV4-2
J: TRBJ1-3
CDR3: CASSQRQGDGNTIYF

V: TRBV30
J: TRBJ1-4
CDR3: CAWSPSRDRLNEKLFF

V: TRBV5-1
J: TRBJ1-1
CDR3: CASSSTGTGVTEAFF

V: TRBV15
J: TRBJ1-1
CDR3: CATSRGIDRTF